The entry below describes one T cell receptor beta chain. This clonotype was detected ten times or more. Its binding antigen is unknown. Qualities for individual bases were not recorded, and no much larger clone is one base off. These data are taken from a study of Graves' ophthalmopathy and Graves' hyperthyroidism (dated by TCRdb to the late 2010s). With respect to the entire study: Peripheral blood was collected before any treatment was given, at the time of initial diagnosis. The study used signatures of the TCR beta repertoire to tell Graves' ophthalmopathy apart from Graves' hyperthyroidism and to predict which patients would progress to ophthalmopathy. In total, some 130 blood samples were TCR-sequenced: 43 ophthalmopathy, approximately 80 hyperthyroidism and roughly 17 hyperthyroidism-to-ophthalmopathy patients. A discovery set of 90 to 100 patients (roughly 43 ophthalmopathy, 55 to 60 stable hyperthyroidism) was enrolled to explore V-J signatures distinguishing ophthalmopathy from hyperthyroidism. An independent validation cohort was composed of 18 hyperthyroidism patients and over 15 patients who later progressed from hyperthyroidism to ophthalmopathy. In roughly six hyperthyroidism patients, the T-cell repertoire of thyroid tissue was compared with the T-cell repertoire of blood. After sampling, hyperthyroidism patients received methimazole starting at 30 mg daily, and ophthalmopathy patients received high-dose intravenous methylprednisolone. The 95 to 100 discovery patients were randomly divided into training and test sets at a 7:3 ratio.

A patient counted as having stable hyperthyroidism if there was no progression to ophthalmopathy within 18 months of follow-up. Hyperthyroidism patients were newly diagnosed, were aged 18 to 65 years, and had a disease duration under 2 months. Patients with other autoimmune diseases, uncontrolled infections, pregnancy or lactation were excluded. Clinical symptoms, serum thyroxine, TRAb, thyroid ultrasound and orbital computed tomography were used for diagnosis. Ficoll-Paque density gradient centrifugation was used to isolate PBMCs from 9.5 to 10 ml of fresh peripheral blood. Total RNA was extracted with Trizol reagent and quality-checked on an Agilent 2100 Bioanalyzer. TCR beta CDR3 regions were amplified from RNA transcripts for repertoire sequencing. The first round was an RT-PCR using HTBI primers with the Qiagen OneStep RT-PCR kit, and this first round was followed by a second-round multiplex PCR, then size selection and purification. Libraries were sequenced paired-end with 100 bp reads on an Illumina HiSeq2000. The paper's processing steps were these. SOAPnuke was used for read processing, and reads with adapters, uncalled bases, a mean Phred below 15, or no exact constant-primer or identifier match were discarded. High-quality paired reads were merged with COPE v1.2.5. Each unique nucleotide sequence was defined as a clonotype, and clonotypes were aligned to IMGT TRB V, D and J references with MiTCR v1.1. The analysis was limited to V-J combinations with a frequency above 0.0001, which together covered 99.2% of repertoires. For each V-J combination, a TCR clonal expansion and chaos score was defined as the ratio of F50 clonal expansion to chaos observed in the TCRdist matrix. Welch's t-statistics and random forest were used to narrow the features down to roughly twelve V-J combinations, which were then fed into a naive Bayes classifier. Thyroid-blood repertoire similarity was quantified with the Morisita-Horn index. TCRdb cleaned the public reads at Q25 with fastp, built clones with MiXCR and kept in-frame beta chains. Rows merge per CDR3 protein into single entries with the most common DNA and genes. What appears here as the V and J calls and clone size reflects TCRdb's work, not the paper's. The sample records just over 600,000 distinct CDR3 sequences, about 20% of which are singletons. The ten largest clonotypes hold approximately 7.7% of the sample.

What the authors observed across the whole study: No statistical method was used to predetermine the sample size, and group allocation was not hidden from the investigators. The 13-signature model separated ophthalmopathy from stable hyperthyroidism with approximately 90% sensitivity and 81.08% specificity in cross-validation, and 80%/75% in the test set. Among expanded thyroid clonotypes with frequency above 0.001, most also showed up in blood, which suggests that blood repertoires may reflect the thyroid immune response. In validation, the model predicted ophthalmopathy progression with less than 71% sensitivity and approximately 78% specificity; roughly eleven predicted patients were CT-confirmed with GO in a median of approximately six months.

Sequencing input: peripheral blood. The clonotype comes from a woman between 18 and 29 years old with stable Graves' hyperthyroidism. Some clones in this sample may be carry-over from other donors' samples. Donor details come from another sample of the same person, matched by shared clones.

Here the CDR3 is given as CSASTENQPQHF. DNA sequence: TGCAGTGCTAGTACGGAAAATCAGCCCCAGCATTTT. The rearrangement joined TRBV20-1 to TRBJ1-5; the D gene identity is not certain. V sheds 3 bases and J sheds 4 bases, leaving 7 bases between their ends. In the germline V gene (reference sequence), CDR1 corresponds to DFQATT and CDR2 to SNEGSKA. Spanning cysteine to phenylalanine, the CDR3 consists of 12 amino acids. CDR3 DNA only is kept here, 36 bases in frame from base 1.